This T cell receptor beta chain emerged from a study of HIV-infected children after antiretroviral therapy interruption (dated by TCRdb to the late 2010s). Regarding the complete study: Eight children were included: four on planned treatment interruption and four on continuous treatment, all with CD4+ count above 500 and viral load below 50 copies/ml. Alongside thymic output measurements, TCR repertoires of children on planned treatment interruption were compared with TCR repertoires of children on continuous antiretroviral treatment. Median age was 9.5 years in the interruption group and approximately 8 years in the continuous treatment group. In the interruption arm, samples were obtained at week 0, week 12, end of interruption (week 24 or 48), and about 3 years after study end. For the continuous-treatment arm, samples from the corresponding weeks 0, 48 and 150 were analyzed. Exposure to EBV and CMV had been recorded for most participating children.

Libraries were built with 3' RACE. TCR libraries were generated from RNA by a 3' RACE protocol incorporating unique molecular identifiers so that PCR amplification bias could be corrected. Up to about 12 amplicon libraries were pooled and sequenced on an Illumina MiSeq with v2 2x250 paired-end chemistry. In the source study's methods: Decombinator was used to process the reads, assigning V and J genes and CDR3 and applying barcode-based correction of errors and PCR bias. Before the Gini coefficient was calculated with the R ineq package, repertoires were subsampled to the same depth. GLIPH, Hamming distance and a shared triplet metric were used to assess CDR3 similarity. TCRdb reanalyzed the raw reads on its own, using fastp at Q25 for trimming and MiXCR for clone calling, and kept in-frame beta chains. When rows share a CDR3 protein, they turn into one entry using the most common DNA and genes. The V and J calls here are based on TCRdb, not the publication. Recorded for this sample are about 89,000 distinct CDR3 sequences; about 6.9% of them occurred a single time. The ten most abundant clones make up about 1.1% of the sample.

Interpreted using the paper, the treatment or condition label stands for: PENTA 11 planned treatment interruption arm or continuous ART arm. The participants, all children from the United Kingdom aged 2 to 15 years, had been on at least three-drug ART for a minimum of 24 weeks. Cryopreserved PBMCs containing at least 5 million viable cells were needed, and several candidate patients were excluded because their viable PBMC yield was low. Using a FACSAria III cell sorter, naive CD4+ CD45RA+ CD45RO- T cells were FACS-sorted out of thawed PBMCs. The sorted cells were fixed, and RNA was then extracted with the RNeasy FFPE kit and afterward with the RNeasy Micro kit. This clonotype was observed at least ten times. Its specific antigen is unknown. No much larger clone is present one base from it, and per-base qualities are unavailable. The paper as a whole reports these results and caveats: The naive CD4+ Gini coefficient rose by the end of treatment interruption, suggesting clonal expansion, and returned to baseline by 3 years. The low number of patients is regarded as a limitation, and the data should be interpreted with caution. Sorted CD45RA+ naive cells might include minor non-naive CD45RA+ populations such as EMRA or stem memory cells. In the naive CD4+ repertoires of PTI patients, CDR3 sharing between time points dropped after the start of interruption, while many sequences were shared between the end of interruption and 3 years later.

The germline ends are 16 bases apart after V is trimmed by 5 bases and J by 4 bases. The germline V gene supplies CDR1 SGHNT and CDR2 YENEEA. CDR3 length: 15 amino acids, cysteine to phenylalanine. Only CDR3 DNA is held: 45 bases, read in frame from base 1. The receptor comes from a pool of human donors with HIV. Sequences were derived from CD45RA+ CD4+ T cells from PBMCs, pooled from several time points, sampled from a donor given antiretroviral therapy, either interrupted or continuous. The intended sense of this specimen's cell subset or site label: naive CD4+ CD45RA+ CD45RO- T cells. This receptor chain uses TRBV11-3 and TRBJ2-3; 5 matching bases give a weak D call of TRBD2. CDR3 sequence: CASSPGLSGSDTQYF. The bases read TGTGCCAGCAGCCCAGGTCTATCGGGGTCAGATACGCAGTATTTT.